The T cell receptor (beta chain) described here comes from a study of cytomegalovirus exposure and HLA in healthy donors. Looking at the study overall: The 120 or so validation repertoires were produced on the same platform as the approximately 670 repertoires of the first cohort. This was reported in a later analysis. Findings and limits, study-wide: A few CMV-associated chains were confirmed in vitro to be specific for CMV antigens. Published work reported that the classifier diagnosed cytomegalovirus status with high specificity and sensitivity.

The trim removed 4 bases at V and 3 bases at J, leaving 8 bases unmatched. Germline V lookup: CDR1 GTSNPN, CDR2 SVGIG (reference sequence). The CDR3 is made up of 14 amino acids. In the case of this clone: Its target is unknown.

Sequencing used immunoSEQ multiplex PCR; TCRdb keeps in-frame clones, though not all of them. The sample includes 150,000 to 200,000 clones, less than 85% seen only once; the top ten take about a sixth. Sequencing was done on a sample of PBMCs. The V and J genes are TRBV30 and TRBJ1-2; TRBD1 matches at 7 bases. This receptor was identified in a man between 18 and 35 years old in good health and CMV-seropositive. The CDR3 nucleotides are TGTGCCTGGAACCAGGGGGTAGAGGACTATGGCTACACCTTC. Translation: CAWNQGVEDYGYTF.